This T cell receptor (beta chain) was captured in a study of T cells in Graves' hyperthyroidism and ophthalmopathy. This clonotype was recorded at least ten times. Its target is unknown. Whole-study results and caveats: In the blood, most expanded thyroid clonotypes above 0.001 appeared as well.

Template material for amplifying TCR beta CDR3 regions consisted of RNA transcripts. In the first-round RT-PCR of the TCR CDR3, the HTBI primer set was used. TCRdb used MiXCR to reprocess the multiplex PCR reads, holding one entry per CDR3 protein. In the table there are about 290,000 distinct CDR3 sequences, roughly 15% of which are singletons. Patients between 18 and 65 years old had hyperthyroidism, newly diagnosed and lasting under 2 months. Together with thyroid ultrasound, orbital computed tomography, serum thyroxine and TRAb, clinical symptoms were used for diagnoses. The clonotype originates from a man aged 25 to 40 with Graves' hyperthyroidism. Sequencing input: blood.

The CDR3 sequence: CASTQQGAESTEAFF. The CDR3 DNA is TGTGCCAGCACTCAACAGGGGGCAGAGAGTACTGAAGCTTTCTTT. This chain uses TRBV28 with TRBJ1-1; 9 nucleotides agree with TRBD1. Germline V gene lookup returns CDR1 MDHEN and CDR2 SYDVKM. CDR3 length equals 15 residues. V shed 7 bases, J shed 5 bases, and the junction held 11 bases outside the gene matches.